This TCR beta chain was observed in a study of somatic mutations in cytotoxic T cells in rheumatoid arthritis. Study summary: The researchers flow-sorted some T-cell populations stained with V beta antibodies and got nearly 100% purity, and these included V beta1+ cells sequenced for TCRB. The study's findings and limits: CD8+ clonality rose with age in rheumatoid arthritis patients, not healthy controls. Compared with age-matched healthy controls, rheumatoid arthritis patients did not differ significantly in CD8+ T-cell clonality.

Clones were read by immunoSEQ multiplex PCR, and TCRdb kept only the in-frame ones, dropping some. There are 7,000 to 9,000 clones in the sample; around 60% occur only once, and around 23% lies in the top ten. CDR3 length: 15 amino acids. Germline V gene lookup returns CDR1 SGHNT and CDR2 YYREEE (reference sequence). Positive magnetic bead selection separated CD4+ and CD8+ cells, and flow cytometry confirmed purity. With respect to this clone: What it recognizes is unknown.

The receptor was derived from a woman in her forties in good health. This chain joins TRBV5-4 and TRBJ2-5, with 9 bases fitting TRBD1. The tail of the sequence fits TRBJ2-7 better, so the J call may be wrong. The specimen was CD8+ T cells sorted from blood. The CDR3 reads CASSLWNRGPYEQYF. CDR3 DNA sequence: TGTGCCAGCAGCTTGTGGAACAGGGGGCCCTACGAGCAGTACTTC.